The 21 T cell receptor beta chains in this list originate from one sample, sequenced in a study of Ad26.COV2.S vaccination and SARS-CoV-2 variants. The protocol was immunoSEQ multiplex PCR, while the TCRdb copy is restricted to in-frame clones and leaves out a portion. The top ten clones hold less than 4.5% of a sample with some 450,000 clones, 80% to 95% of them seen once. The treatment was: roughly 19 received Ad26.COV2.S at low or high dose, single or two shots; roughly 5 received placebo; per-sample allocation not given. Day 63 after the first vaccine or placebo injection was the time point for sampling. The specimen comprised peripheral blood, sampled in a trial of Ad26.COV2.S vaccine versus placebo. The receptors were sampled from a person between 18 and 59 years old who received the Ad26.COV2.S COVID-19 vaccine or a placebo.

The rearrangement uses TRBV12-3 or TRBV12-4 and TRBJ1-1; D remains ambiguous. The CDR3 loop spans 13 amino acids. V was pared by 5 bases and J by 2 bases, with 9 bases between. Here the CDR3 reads CASSAGGNTEAFF. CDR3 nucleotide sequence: TGTGCCAGCAGTGCCGGAGGAAACACTGAAGCTTTCTTT.

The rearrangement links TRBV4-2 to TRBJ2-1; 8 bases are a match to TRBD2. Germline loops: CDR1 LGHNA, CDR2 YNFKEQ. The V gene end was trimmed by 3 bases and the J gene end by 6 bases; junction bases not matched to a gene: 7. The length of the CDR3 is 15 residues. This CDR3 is CASSQSGSPTNEQFF. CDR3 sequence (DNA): TGTGCCAGCAGCCAGAGCGGGAGCCCGACCAATGAGCAGTTCTTC.

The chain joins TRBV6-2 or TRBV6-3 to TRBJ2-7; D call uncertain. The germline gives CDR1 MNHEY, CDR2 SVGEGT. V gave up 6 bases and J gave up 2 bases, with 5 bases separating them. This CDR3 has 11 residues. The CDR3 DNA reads TGTGCCAGCAGCGATACCTACGAGCAGTACTTC. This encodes CASSDTYEQYF.

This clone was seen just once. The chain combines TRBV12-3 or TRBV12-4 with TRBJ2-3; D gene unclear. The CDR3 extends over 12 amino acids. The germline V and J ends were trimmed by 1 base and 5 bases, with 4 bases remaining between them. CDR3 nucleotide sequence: TGTGCCAGCAGTTTAGGAGTAGATACGCAGTATTTT. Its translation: CASSLGVDTQYF.

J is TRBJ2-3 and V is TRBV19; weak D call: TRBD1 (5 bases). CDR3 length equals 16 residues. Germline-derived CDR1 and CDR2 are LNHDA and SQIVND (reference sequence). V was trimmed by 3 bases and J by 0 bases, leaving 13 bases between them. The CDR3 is CASSMGLGPSTDTQYF. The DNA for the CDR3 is TGTGCCAGTAGTATGGGGCTAGGGCCTAGCACAGATACGCAGTATTTT.

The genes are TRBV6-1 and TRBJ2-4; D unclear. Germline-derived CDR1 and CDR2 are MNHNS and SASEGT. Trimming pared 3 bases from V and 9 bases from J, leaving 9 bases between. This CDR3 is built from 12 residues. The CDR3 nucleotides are TGTGCCAGCAGTGAGGGATGGGGCATTCAGTACTTC. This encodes CASSEGWGIQYF.

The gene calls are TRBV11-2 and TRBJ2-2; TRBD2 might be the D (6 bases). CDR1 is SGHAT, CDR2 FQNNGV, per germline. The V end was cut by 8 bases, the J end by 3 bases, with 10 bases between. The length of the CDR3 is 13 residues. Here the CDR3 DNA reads TGTGCCAGCGGGAGGATCGACACCGGGGAGCTGTTTTTT. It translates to CASGRIDTGELFF.

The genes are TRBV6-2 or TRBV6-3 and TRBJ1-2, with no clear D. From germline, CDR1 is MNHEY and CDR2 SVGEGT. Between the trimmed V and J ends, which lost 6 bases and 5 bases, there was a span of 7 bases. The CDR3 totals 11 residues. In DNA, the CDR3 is TGTGCCAGCAGCAACGGGTATGGCTACACCTTC. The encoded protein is CASSNGYGYTF.

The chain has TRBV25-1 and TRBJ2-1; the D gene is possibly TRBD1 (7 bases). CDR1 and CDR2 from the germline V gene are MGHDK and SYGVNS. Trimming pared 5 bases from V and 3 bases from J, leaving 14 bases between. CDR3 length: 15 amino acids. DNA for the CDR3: TGTGCCAGCAGTCCAGGGGGAGGCGTCTACAATGAGCAGTTCTTC. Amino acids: CASSPGGGVYNEQFF.

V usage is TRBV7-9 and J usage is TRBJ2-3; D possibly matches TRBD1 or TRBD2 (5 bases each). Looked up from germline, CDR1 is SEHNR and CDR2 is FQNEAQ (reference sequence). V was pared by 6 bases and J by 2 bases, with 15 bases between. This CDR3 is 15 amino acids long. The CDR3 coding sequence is TGTGCCAGCAGACCCTCGGGACGGATCACAGATACGCAGTATTTT. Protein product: CASRPSGRITDTQYF. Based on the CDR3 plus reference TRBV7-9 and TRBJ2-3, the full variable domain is DTGVSQNPRHKITKRGQNVTFRCDPISEHNRLYWYRQTLGQGPEFLTYFQNEAQLEKSRLLSDRFSAERPKGSFSTLEIQRTEQGDSAMYLCASRPSGRITDTQYFGPGTRLTVL.

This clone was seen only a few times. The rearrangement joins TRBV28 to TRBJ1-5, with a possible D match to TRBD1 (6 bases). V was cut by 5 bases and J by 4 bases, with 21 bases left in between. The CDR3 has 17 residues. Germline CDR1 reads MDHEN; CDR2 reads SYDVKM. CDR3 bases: TGTGCCAGCAGTCTAACGGGACAAAAGGTCAGGAATCAGCCCCAGCATTTT. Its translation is CASSLTGQKVRNQPQHF.

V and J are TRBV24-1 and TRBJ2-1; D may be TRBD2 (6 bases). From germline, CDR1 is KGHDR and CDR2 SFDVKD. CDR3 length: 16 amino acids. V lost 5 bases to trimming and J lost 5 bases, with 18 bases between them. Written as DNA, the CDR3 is TGTGCCACCAGTGGCCGCGGGGCCCTTGGGGACAATGAGCAGTTCTTC. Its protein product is CATSGRGALGDNEQFF.

The CDR3 region is CASSFHSIPGTYEQYF. CDR3 DNA sequence: TGTGCCAGCAGTTTCCATTCGATACCGGGGACCTACGAGCAGTACTTC. The rearrangement uses TRBV28 and TRBJ2-7; D possibly corresponds to TRBD2 (5 bases). Germline V gene lookup returns CDR1 MDHEN and CDR2 SYDVKM. The CDR3 totals 16 residues. Trimming removed 3 bases at V and 2 bases at J, with 17 bases between.

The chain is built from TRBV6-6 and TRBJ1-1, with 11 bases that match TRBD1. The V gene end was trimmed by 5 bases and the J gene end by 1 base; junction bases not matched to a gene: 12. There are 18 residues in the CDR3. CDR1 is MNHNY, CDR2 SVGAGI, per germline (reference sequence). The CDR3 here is CASSPGQGVGVPNTEAFF. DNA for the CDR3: TGTGCCAGCAGTCCGGGACAGGGGGTCGGGGTCCCGAACACTGAAGCTTTCTTT.

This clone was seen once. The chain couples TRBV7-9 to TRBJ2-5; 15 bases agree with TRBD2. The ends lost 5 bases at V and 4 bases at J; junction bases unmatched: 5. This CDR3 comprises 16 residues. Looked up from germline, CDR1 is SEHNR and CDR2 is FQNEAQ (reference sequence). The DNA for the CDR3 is TGTGCCAGCAGCCGCGGACTAGCGGGAGGGGGAGAGACCCAGTACTTC. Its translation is CASSRGLAGGGETQYF.

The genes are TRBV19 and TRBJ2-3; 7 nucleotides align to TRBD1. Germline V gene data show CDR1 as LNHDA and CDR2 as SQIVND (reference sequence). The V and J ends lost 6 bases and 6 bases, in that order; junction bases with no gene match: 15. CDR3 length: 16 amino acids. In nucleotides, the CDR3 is TGTGCCAGTAGCCGATGGGGACAGATTTTTTCGGATACGCAGTATTTT. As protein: CASSRWGQIFSDTQYF.

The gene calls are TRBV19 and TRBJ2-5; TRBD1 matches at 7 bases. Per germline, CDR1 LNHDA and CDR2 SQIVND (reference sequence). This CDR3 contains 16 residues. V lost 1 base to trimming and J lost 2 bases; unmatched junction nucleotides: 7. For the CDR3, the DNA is TGTGCCAGTAGTATAGGAGGACAGGAGAAGCAAGAGACCCAGTACTTC. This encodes CASSIGGQEKQETQYF.

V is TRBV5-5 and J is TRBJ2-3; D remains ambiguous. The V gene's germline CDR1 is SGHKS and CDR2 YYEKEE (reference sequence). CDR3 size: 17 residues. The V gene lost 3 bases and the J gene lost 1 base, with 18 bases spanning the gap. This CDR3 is CASSSRSYKVGTDTQYF. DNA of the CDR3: TGTGCCAGCAGCTCTCGATCCTACAAGGTCGGCACAGATACGCAGTATTTT.

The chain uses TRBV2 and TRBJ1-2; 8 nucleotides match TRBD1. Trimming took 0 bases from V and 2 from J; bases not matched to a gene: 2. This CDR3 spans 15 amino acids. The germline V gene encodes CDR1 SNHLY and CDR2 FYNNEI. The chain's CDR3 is CASSEAGQDNYGYTF. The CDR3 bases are TGTGCCAGCAGTGAAGCGGGACAGGACAACTATGGCTACACCTTC.

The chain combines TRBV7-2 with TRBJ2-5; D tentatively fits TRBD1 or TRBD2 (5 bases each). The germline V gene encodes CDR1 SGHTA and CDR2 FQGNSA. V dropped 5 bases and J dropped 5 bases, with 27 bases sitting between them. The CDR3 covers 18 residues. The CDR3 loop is CASSPTSGTPSSGETQYF. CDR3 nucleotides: TGTGCCAGCAGCCCCACTTCCGGGACCCCCTCCTCCGGGGAGACCCAGTACTTC.

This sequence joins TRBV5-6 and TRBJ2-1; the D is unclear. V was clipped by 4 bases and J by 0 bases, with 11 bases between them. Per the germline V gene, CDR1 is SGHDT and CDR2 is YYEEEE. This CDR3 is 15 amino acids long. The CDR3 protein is CASSPDGGSYNEQFF. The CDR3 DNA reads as TGTGCCAGCAGCCCGGATGGTGGCTCCTACAATGAGCAGTTCTTC.